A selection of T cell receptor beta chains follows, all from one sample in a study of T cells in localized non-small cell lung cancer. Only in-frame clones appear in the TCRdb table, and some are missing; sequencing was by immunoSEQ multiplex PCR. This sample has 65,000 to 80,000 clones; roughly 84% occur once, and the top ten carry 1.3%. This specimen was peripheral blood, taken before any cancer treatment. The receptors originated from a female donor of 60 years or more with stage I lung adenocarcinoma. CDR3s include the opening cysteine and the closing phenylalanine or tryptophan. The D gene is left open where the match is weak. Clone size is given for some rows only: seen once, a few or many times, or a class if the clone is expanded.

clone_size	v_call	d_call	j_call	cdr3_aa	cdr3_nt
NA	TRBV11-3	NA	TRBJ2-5	CASSLPLGGETQYF	TGTGCCAGCAGCTTACCCCTGGGGGGTGAGACCCAGTACTTC
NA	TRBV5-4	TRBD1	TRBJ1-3	CASSPGGQPETIYF	TGTGCCAGCAGTCCCGGGGGACAGCCCGAGACCATATATTTT
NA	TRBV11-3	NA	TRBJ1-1	CASSRSTWGNTEAFF	TGTGCCAGCAGCCGCTCAACATGGGGAAATACTGAAGCTTTCTTT
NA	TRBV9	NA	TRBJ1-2	CASSVDPGDPYGYTF	TGTGCCAGCAGCGTAGACCCAGGGGACCCCTATGGCTACACCTTC
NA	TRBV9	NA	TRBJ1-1	CASTPGGRNTEAFF	TGTGCCAGCACACCGGGGGGGAGGAACACTGAAGCTTTCTTT
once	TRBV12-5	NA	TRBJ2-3	CASGLRTDTQYF	TGTGCTAGTGGTCTACGCACAGATACGCAGTATTTT
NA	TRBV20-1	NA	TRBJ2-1	CSLYRANEQFF	TGCAGCTTATACAGGGCGAATGAGCAGTTCTTC
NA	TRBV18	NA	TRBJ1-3	CASSRDNSGNTIYF	TGTGCCAGCTCACGGGATAACTCTGGAAACACCATATATTTT
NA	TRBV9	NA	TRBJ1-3	CASSFRTVREDTIYF	TGTGCCAGCAGCTTTCGGACAGTAAGGGAAGACACCATATATTTT
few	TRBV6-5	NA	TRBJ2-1	CASSYSISYNEQFF	TGTGCCAGCAGTTACTCGATTAGCTACAATGAGCAGTTCTTC
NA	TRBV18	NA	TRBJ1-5	CASSSDSNQPQHF	TGTGCCAGCTCATCTGATAGCAATCAGCCCCAGCATTTT
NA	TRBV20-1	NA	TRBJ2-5	CSVKGQETQYF	TGCAGTGTAAAGGGACAAGAGACCCAGTACTTC
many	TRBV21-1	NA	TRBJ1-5	CASSKVRQELHSNQPQHF	TGTGCCAGCAGCAAAGTACGACAGGAACTTCATAGCAATCAGCCCCAGCATTTT
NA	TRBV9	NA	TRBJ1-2	CASSTRQGGYNYGYTF	TGTGCCAGCAGCACAAGGCAAGGGGGGTATAACTATGGCTACACCTTC
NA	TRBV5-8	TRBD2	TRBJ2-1	CASSDGTRFDYEQFF	TGTGCCAGCTCAGACGGGACTAGGTTTGACTATGAGCAGTTCTTC
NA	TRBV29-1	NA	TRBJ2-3	CSVVADQTDTQYF	TGCAGCGTTGTAGCTGACCAGACAGATACGCAGTATTTT
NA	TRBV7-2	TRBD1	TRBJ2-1	CASSRAGQGPWDEQFF	TGTGCCAGCAGCCGCGCGGGACAGGGGCCCTGGGATGAGCAGTTCTTC
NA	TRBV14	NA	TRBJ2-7	CASSQELGVTYEQYF	TGTGCCAGCAGCCAAGAACTTGGGGTAACCTACGAGCAGTACTTC
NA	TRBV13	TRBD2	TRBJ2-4	CASSRREGLAKNIQYF	TGTGCCAGCAGCAGGCGGGAGGGCCTGGCCAAAAACATTCAGTACTTC
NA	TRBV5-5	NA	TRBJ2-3	CASSFRAYTDTQYF	TGTGCCAGCAGCTTCCGGGCATACACAGATACGCAGTATTTT
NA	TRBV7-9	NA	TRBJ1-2	CASSRDTGLYGYTF	TGTGCCAGCAGCCGCGATACAGGGTTATATGGCTACACCTTC
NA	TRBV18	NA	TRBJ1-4	CASSPQGRNEKLFF	TGTGCCAGCTCACCACAGGGCCGTAATGAAAAACTGTTTTTT
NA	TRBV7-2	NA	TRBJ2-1	CASGDDEQFF	TGTGCCAGCGGCGACGATGAGCAGTTCTTC
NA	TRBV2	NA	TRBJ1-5	CASNPVGSIDQPQHF	TGTGCCAGCAACCCTGTAGGGTCAATCGATCAGCCCCAGCATTTT
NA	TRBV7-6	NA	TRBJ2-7	CASSLARGSHEQYF	TGTGCCAGCAGCTTAGCCAGGGGTTCCCACGAGCAGTACTTC
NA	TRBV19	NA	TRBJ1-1	CASSIGRNTEAFF	TGTGCCAGTAGTATCGGGAGGAACACTGAAGCTTTCTTT
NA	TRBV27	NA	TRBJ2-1	CASGLTGNNEQFF	TGTGCCAGCGGTCTAACAGGAAACAATGAGCAGTTCTTC
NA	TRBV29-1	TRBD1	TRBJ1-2	CSGPCTGVGGYTF	TGCAGCGGCCCTTGCACAGGGGTGGGTGGCTACACCTTC
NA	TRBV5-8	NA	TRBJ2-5	CASSLTLRRNGETQYF	TGTGCCAGCAGCTTGACTTTGCGCCGCAACGGGGAGACCCAGTACTTC
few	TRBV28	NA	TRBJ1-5	CASSFRDQPQHF	TGTGCCAGCAGTTTTCGGGATCAGCCCCAGCATTTT
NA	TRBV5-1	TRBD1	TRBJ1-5	CASSLGPGGREPQHF	TGCGCCAGCAGCTTGGGACCAGGGGGCCGAGAGCCCCAGCATTTT
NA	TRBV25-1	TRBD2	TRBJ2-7	CASHRLLAGLVEYF	TGTGCCAGCCACCGACTCCTAGCGGGACTCGTGGAATACTTC
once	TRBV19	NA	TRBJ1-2	CASSIRGIAHGYTF	TGTGCCAGTAGTATTAGAGGGATCGCCCATGGCTACACCTTC
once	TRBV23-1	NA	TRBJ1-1	CASRQNTLGAFF	TGCGCCAGCAGACAAAACACCTTGGGGGCTTTCTTT
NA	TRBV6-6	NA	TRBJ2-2	CASSSSNTGELFF	TGTGCCAGCAGCAGCTCGAACACCGGGGAGCTGTTTTTT
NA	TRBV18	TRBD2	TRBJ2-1	CASSPTGLAGESSYNEQFF	TGTGCCAGCTCCCCCACGGGACTAGCGGGAGAGAGCTCCTACAATGAGCAGTTCTTC
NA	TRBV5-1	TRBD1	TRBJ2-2	CASSLEGQGHTGELFF	TGCGCCAGCAGCTTGGAGGGACAGGGACACACCGGGGAGCTGTTTTTT
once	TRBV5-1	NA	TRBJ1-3	CASSSSSSGNTIYF	TGCGCCAGCAGTTCGTCCTCTTCTGGAAACACCATATATTTT
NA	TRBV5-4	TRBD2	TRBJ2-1	CASSIRSGTTANEQFF	TGTGCCAGCAGCATCCGATCCGGGACTACGGCCAATGAGCAGTTCTTC
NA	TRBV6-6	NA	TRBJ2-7	CASSWTGEQYF	TGTGCCAGCAGTTGGACTGGTGAGCAGTACTTC
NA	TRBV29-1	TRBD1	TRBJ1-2	CSVEDARGLSYGYTF	TGCAGCGTTGAAGACGCCAGGGGGTTGAGCTATGGCTACACCTTC
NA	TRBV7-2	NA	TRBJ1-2	CASSATRDTHGYTF	TGTGCCAGCAGCGCAACCCGGGACACCCATGGCTACACCTTC
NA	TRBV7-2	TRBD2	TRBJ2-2	CASTWGTSGSRVDTGELFF	TGTGCCAGCACCTGGGGGACTAGCGGGAGTCGGGTGGACACCGGGGAGCTGTTTTTT
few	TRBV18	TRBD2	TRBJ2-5	CASSPPSGEETQYF	TGTGCCAGCTCACCACCGAGCGGGGAAGAGACCCAGTACTTC
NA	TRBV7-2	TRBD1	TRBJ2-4	CASSTGQLNIQYF	TGTGCCAGCAGCACGGGACAGTTAAACATTCAGTACTTC
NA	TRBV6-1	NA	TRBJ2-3	CASSDRGGVIGTDTQYF	TGTGCCAGCAGTGATCGTGGGGGCGTAATTGGCACAGATACGCAGTATTTT